The clone carrying this TCR beta chain was observed a single time. The data are from a study of CD8 T cells in Susac syndrome. Random hexamers were used to reverse transcribe an amount of roughly 0.45 to 1 ug RNA. The CDR3 of TCR beta was amplified by immunoSEQ multiplex PCR across 54 Vbeta and 13 Jbeta. TCRdb independently ran MiXCR on the immunoSEQ multiplex PCR reads; one entry per CDR3 protein. Among around 150,000 distinct CDR3 sequences listed, 94% were seen once. This CDR3 comprises 14 residues. Trimming at V came to 1 base and at J to 6 bases, leaving 4 bases not matched to a gene. CDR1 is SGHNT and CDR2 is YYREEE in the germline V gene (reference sequence). The healthy controls were matched to patients by age and sex.

This sequence was found in a human donor in good health. The J gene is TRBJ2-1, the V gene TRBV5-4, with 7 bases identical to TRBD2. Source material: CD8+ T cells from PBMCs. The CDR3 region has the DNA TGTGCCAGCAGCTTGCGACCTAGCGGCAATGAGCAGTTCTTC. Protein: CASSLRPSGNEQFF. Combining the CDR3 with reference TRBV5-4 and TRBJ2-1 gives the whole variable domain ETGVTQSPTHLIKTRGQQVTLRCSSQSGHNTVSWYQQALGQGPQFIFQYYREEENGRGNFPPRFSGLQFPNYSSELNVNALELDDSALYLCASSLRPSGNEQFFGPGTRLTVL.